Included here is one T cell receptor (beta chain) sequence, with context. Its antigen is as yet unknown. Germline V gives CDR1 SEHNR, CDR2 FQNEAQ (reference sequence). CDR3 length: 15 amino acids. This sample is drawn from a study of CXCR3-negative and CXCR3-positive naive CD8 T cells. The authors made the TRB cDNA libraries by 5' RACE using UMI labels. One entry per CDR3 protein, without DNA, is what TCRdb gives after re-calling the 5' RACE reads. This sample contains around 60,000 distinct CDR3 sequences. Triplicate sorting captured roughly 300,000 cells each from every CD8+ T cell subset. The study's findings and limits: Naive CXCR3-negative cells resembled naive CXCR3-positive cells in TRBV-TRBJ usage; memory cells differed. For CXCR3-positive naive cells, TRB CDR3s were more hydrophobic than those of CXCR3-negative naive cells.

The rearrangement uses TRBV7-9 and TRBJ2-1; TCRdb proposes TRBD1, but this gene call is untestable without DNA. The clonotype originates from a human donor in good health. Some clones in this sample may be carry-over from other donors' samples. The sample consisted of naive CXCR3+ CD8+ T cells from blood. The subset denotes: CD45RO-CCR7+CD27+CD95- naive CD8+ T cells expressing CXCR3 (TNR3+). The CDR3 sequence is CASTAAGGPYNEQFF.